This is a list of T cell receptor beta chains from one sample in a study of T cell responses to AZD1222 COVID-19 vaccine. Method: immunoSEQ multiplex PCR; TCRdb's copy keeps in-frame clones and lacks some. In the table there are more than 100,000 clones, 90% to 95% of which are singletons. Sequences were derived from peripheral blood, sampled on day 0 of AZD1222 vaccination. The receptors originated from an adult in good health. Each CDR3 is given without its conserved first and last residue.

>TRBV4-2|TRBJ2-5
ASSQDQPGQGLETQY
>TRBV19|TRBJ2-7
ASRPGSSLGEQY
>TRBV18|TRBJ2-1
ASSLDPNLI
>TRBV6-2/TRBV6-3|TRBJ2-7
ASSFPGTGYEQY
>TRBV4-2|TRBJ2-7
ASSQDPGTVYEQY
>TRBV24-1|TRBJ2-5
ATSDSMRTKETQY
>TRBV12-3/TRBV12-4|TRBJ2-7
ASSLWTGEQY
>TRBV19|TRBJ1-2
ASSIATWIWNYGYT
>TRBV5-4|TRBJ1-5
ASSPGTANQPQH
>TRBV24-1|TRBJ2-1
ATSDMTGEDHNEQF
>TRBV4-3|TRBJ2-7
ASSQLGQYEQY
>TRBV24-1|TRBJ2-3
ATSDSPLAGATDTQY
>TRBV5-1|TRBJ1-1
ASRLGSTNTEAF
>TRBV28|TRBJ1-6
AAGSSPLH
>TRBV6-2/TRBV6-3|TRBJ1-2
ASSYSGQAYGYT
>TRBV28|TRBJ1-5
ASRAGGNQPQH
>TRBV6-1|TRBJ2-5
ASSEGGETQY
>TRBV6-2/TRBV6-3|TRBJ1-1
ASSYRGEENTEAF
>TRBV7-9|TRBJ2-7
ASSLDGLAEYSYEQY
>TRBV10-3|TRBJ1-2
AISESRAGGYT
>TRBV7-2|TRBJ1-5
ASGSPRHLNQPQH
>TRBV27|TRBJ1-1
ASSSYRDNTEAF
>TRBV5-4|TRBJ1-1
ASSFTIGETEAF
>TRBV2|TRBJ2-2
ASSWTAPTNTGELF
>TRBV24-1|TRBJ2-1
ATSESGISDEQF
>TRBV12-2|TRBJ1-1
ASRSRKDVF
>TRBV28|TRBJ1-3
ASRIAQGASGNTIY
>TRBV6-6|TRBJ1-3
ASSYADSPGNTIY
>TRBV28|TRBJ1-2
ASSRQGYYGYT
>TRBV7-2|TRBJ2-3
ASSQTVSTDTQY
>TRBV28|TRBJ2-4
ASSRSEYRDRGLGGNIQY
>TRBV3-1/TRBV3-2|TRBJ1-2
ASGGVGQGYGYT